These 21 T cell receptor beta chains originate from one sample sequenced in a study of blood T cell repertoires in COVID-19. Clones were read by immunoSEQ multiplex PCR, and TCRdb kept only the in-frame ones, dropping some. Among roughly 300,000 clones, 85% were seen once, and the ten largest hold roughly 2.7%. Sequenced sample: PBMCs or T cells enriched from blood (not recorded which). These receptors all stem from a woman between 45 and 65 years old who had recovered from COVID-19.

The CDR3 loop reads CATSRARQWPPSEAFF. The CDR3 DNA is TGTGCCACCAGCAGAGCCCGTCAGTGGCCTCCTTCTGAAGCTTTCTTT. The chain couples TRBV15 to TRBJ1-1, with D unclear. Germline loops: CDR1 LNHNV, CDR2 YYDKDF (reference sequence). The CDR3 totals 16 residues. The V end was cut by 1 base, the J end by 6 bases, with 18 bases between.

The gene calls are TRBV9 and TRBJ1-4; D not certain. CDR1 and CDR2 (germline): SGDLS, YYNGEE. The CDR3 has 14 amino acids. The ends were cut back, 2 bases at V and 5 bases at J, with 10 bases in the middle. CDR3 amino acids: CASSVGVKNEKLFF. DNA for the CDR3: TGTGCCAGCAGCGTTGGAGTGAAGAATGAAAAACTGTTTTTT. The complete variable domain, with remaining parts taken from reference TRBV9 and TRBJ1-4, reads DSGVTQTPKHLITATGQRVTLRCSPRSGDLSVYWYQQSLDQGLQFLIQYYNGEERAKGNILERFSAQQFPDLHSELNLSSLELGDSALYFCASSVGVKNEKLFFGSGTQLSVL.

The chain joins TRBV9 to TRBJ2-3, with 12 bases that match TRBD2. CDR1 and CDR2 from the germline V gene are SGDLS and YYNGEE. The CDR3 covers 17 residues. Germline trimming cut 0 bases from V and 4 bases from J; bases unmatched to any gene: 6. DNA for the CDR3: TGTGCCAGCAGCGTAGGTCCTAGCGGGAGGGGTCCAGATACGCAGTATTTT. Translation: CASSVGPSGRGPDTQYF.

This sequence joins TRBV5-6 and TRBJ2-7, with TRBD1 as a possible D gene (5 bases). Trimming stripped 4 bases from V and 2 bases from J, with 10 bases between. CDR3 size: 13 residues. Germline loops: CDR1 SGHDT, CDR2 YYEEEE. Here the CDR3 reads CASSNQGTYEQYF. In DNA form, the CDR3 reads TGTGCCAGCAGCAACCAGGGTACCTACGAGCAGTACTTC. The variable domain in full, with the rest retrieved from reference TRBV5-6 and TRBJ2-7, is DAGVTQSPTHLIKTRGQQVTLRCSPKSGHDTVSWYQQALGQGPQFIFQYYEEEERQRGNFPDRFSGHQFPNYSSELNVNALLLGDSALYLCASSNQGTYEQYFGPGTRLTVT.

This sequence joins TRBV28 and TRBJ1-2; TRBD1 matches at 7 bases. This CDR3 has 14 residues. The V gene end was trimmed by 5 bases and the J gene end by 1 base; junction bases not matched to a gene: 4. Germline CDR1 is MDHEN and CDR2 is SYDVKM. CDR3 sequence: CASSPGQNNYGYTF. The CDR3 DNA sequence: TGTGCCAGCAGTCCGGGACAGAATAACTATGGCTACACCTTC.

The chain joins TRBV9 to TRBJ2-7; 9 bases match TRBD2. Germline-derived CDR1 and CDR2 are SGDLS and YYNGEE. Unmatched junction bases numbered 4, after V lost 0 bases and J lost 3 bases. There are 15 residues in the CDR3. The CDR3 DNA sequence: TGTGCCAGCAGCGTAGAGGGACTAGCACGCTACGAGCAGTACTTC. Protein product: CASSVEGLARYEQYF.

This chain connects TRBV12-5 to TRBJ1-1; D is perhaps TRBD1 (6 bases). Trimming pared 3 bases from V and 1 base from J, leaving 12 bases between. The CDR3 contains 15 residues. CDR1 and CDR2 (germline): LGHNT, FRNRAP. The CDR3 nucleotides are TGTGCTAGTGGTTTATACAGGGTTGGGAACACTGAAGCTTTCTTT. It encodes CASGLYRVGNTEAFF. Drawing the rest from reference TRBV12-5 and TRBJ1-1, the complete variable domain is DARVTQTPRHKVTEMGQEVTMRCQPILGHNTVFWYRQTMMQGLELLAYFRNRAPLDDSGMPKDRFSAEMPDATLATLKIQPSEPRDSAVYFCASGLYRVGNTEAFFGQGTRLTVV.

This clone was seen at least ten times. V gene TRBV7-3 combines with J gene TRBJ1-2; D is ambiguous. This CDR3 has 15 amino acids. V lost 5 bases, J lost 1 base, and 14 bases lay in between. Germline CDR1 SGHTA, CDR2 FQGTGA. CDR3 loop: CASSPNVNSNYGYTF. As DNA, the CDR3 is TGTGCCAGCAGCCCGAATGTGAACAGTAACTATGGCTACACCTTC.

The chain uses TRBV25-1 and TRBJ2-7; 9 bases line up with TRBD2. Trimming took 2 bases from V and 1 from J; bases not matched to a gene: 0. Germline-derived CDR1 and CDR2 are MGHDK and SYGVNS. The CDR3 has 14 residues. The CDR3 DNA follows: TGTGCCAGCAGTGAACTAGCGGGATCCTACGAGCAGTACTTC. Its translation is CASSELAGSYEQYF.

V gene TRBV2 combines with J gene TRBJ2-3, with 9 nucleotides matching TRBD2. The CDR3 spans 16 residues. CDR1 is SNHLY and CDR2 is FYNNEI in the germline V gene. The V and J ends lost 4 bases and 4 bases, in that order; junction bases with no gene match: 9. CDR3 coding DNA: TGTGCCAGCAGTGGTGTCGGCGGGGGGGCAGCAGATACGCAGTATTTT. The encoded protein is CASSGVGGGAADTQYF.

This chain connects TRBV7-6 to TRBJ2-5; TRBD2 matches 7 bases. The germline gives CDR1 SGHVS, CDR2 FNYEAQ. There are 16 residues in the CDR3. Trimming removed 2 bases from V and 5 bases from J; junction bases left unmatched: 11. The CDR3 region is CASSLTSAIPRETQYF. CDR3 nucleotide sequence: TGTGCCAGCAGCTTAACTAGCGCAATACCGAGGGAGACCCAGTACTTC.

The chain combines TRBV28 with TRBJ1-5; TRBD1 matches 11 bases. The CDR3 loop spans 21 amino acids. Germline V gives CDR1 MDHEN, CDR2 SYDVKM. V lost 6 bases to trimming and J lost 1 base; unmatched junction nucleotides: 20. This chain's CDR3 is CASRLRSMMGQGGRSNQPQHF. The CDR3 bases are TGTGCCAGCAGGTTAAGGTCCATGATGGGACAGGGGGGACGGAGCAATCAGCCCCAGCATTTT.

This sequence joins TRBV30 and TRBJ2-1; D possibly corresponds to TRBD1 (6 bases). Germline CDR1 is GTSNPN and CDR2 is SVGIG (reference sequence). The CDR3 extends over 13 amino acids. Trimming took off 5 bases at V and 10 bases at J, with 18 bases between the two ends. CDR3 DNA: TGTGCCTGGTCCACCAACAGGGCAGGCGAGCAGTTCTTC. As protein: CAWSTNRAGEQFF.

This chain uses TRBV30 with TRBJ2-5; D may be TRBD1 (6 bases). The CDR3 spans 11 residues. V gave up 4 bases and J gave up 10 bases, with 13 bases separating them. Germline assignment: CDR1 GTSNPN and CDR2 SVGIG (reference sequence). The CDR3 DNA reads TGTGCCTGGACCCCAGGGGTAGGCCAGTACTTC. This sequence encodes CAWTPGVGQYF.

The chain uses TRBV15 and TRBJ2-2, with 9 bases fitting TRBD1. The germline V gene encodes CDR1 LNHNV and CDR2 YYDKDF (reference sequence). Germline trimming cut 6 bases from V and 5 bases from J; bases unmatched to any gene: 4. The CDR3 spans 14 residues. DNA of the CDR3: TGTGCCACCAGGGGACAGGGACGAACCGGGGAGCTGTTTTTT. This translates into CATRGQGRTGELFF.

The chain has TRBV6-4 and TRBJ1-5, with D uncertain. The CDR3 totals 15 residues. Between the trimmed V and J ends, which lost 7 bases and 0 bases, there was a span of 13 bases. From germline, CDR1 is MRHNA and CDR2 SNTAGT. The CDR3 bases are TGTGCCAGCAATAGTGGAGGGAGTAGCAATCAGCCCCAGCATTTT. It specifies CASNSGGSSNQPQHF.

This chain uses TRBV27 with TRBJ2-7; TRBD2 is a possible D gene (6 bases). The germline gives CDR1 MNHEY, CDR2 SMNVEV (reference sequence). The length of the CDR3 is 14 residues. V was clipped by 5 bases and J by 6 bases, with 17 bases between them. The CDR3 sequence: CASSDGLLVGEQYF. CDR3 in DNA: TGTGCCAGCAGTGATGGACTATTGGTCGGCGAGCAGTACTTC.

This chain joins TRBV19 and TRBJ2-1, with 7 bases fitting TRBD1. The germline V gene encodes CDR1 LNHDA and CDR2 SQIVND (reference sequence). This CDR3 is built from 14 residues. The junction had 8 bases not matched to a gene; V was cut back by 6 bases and J by 6 bases. The CDR3 nucleotides read TGTGCCAGTAGCCGACAGGGCGGGCTCAATGAGCAGTTCTTC. Translation: CASSRQGGLNEQFF.

This chain joins TRBV25-1 and TRBJ2-5; 8 bases fit TRBD1. CDR1 is MGHDK, CDR2 SYGVNS, per germline. The V gene end was trimmed by 2 bases and the J gene end by 5 bases; junction bases not matched to a gene: 13. CDR3 length equals 17 residues. CDR3 in DNA: TGTGCCAGCAGTGAAAGCTTTGGACAGGGTATCGGGGAGACCCAGTACTTC. Translated: CASSESFGQGIGETQYF. The whole variable domain, remainder taken from reference TRBV25-1 and TRBJ2-5, is EADIYQTPRYLVIGTGKKITLECSQTMGHDKMYWYQQDPGMELHLIHYSYGVNSTEKGDLSSESTVSRIRTEHFPLTLESARPSHTSQYLCASSESFGQGIGETQYFGPGTRLLVL.

The table lists this clone with a few counts. The chain joins TRBV24-1 to TRBJ2-1; D may be TRBD2 (6 bases). The CDR3 is 13 amino acids. Germline CDR1 and CDR2: KGHDR and SFDVKD. Trimming cost V 5 bases and J 8 bases, with 12 bases left between them. CDR3 nucleotide sequence: TGTGCCACCAGTGGTGTTCCGGGGGATGAGCAGTTCTTC. Its protein product is CATSGVPGDEQFF.

The chain is built from TRBV6-5 and TRBJ2-1; tentative D call: TRBD2 (6 bases). The CDR3 extends over 14 amino acids. Germline V lookup: CDR1 MNHEY, CDR2 SVGAGI. Trimming removed 6 bases at V and 1 base at J, with 10 bases between. The CDR3 DNA reads as TGTGCCAGCAGGGCTGGGACTTCCTACAATGAGCAGTTCTTC. This gives the protein CASRAGTSYNEQFF.